Sequencing of this T cell receptor (beta chain) was carried out in a study of blood T cell repertoires in COVID-19. Whole-study context: From T cells, B-cell-depleted T cells, or PBMCs came the material, which was cDNA or gDNA.

The CDR3 contains 14 residues. Germline V lookup: CDR1 SGHKS, CDR2 YYEKEE (reference sequence). V lost 4 bases and J lost 7; bases outside the gene matches: 6. Per the authors' pipeline: Amplifying reference gene primers gave estimates of nucleated cell counts. Using immunoSEQ multiplex PCR, the repertoire was profiled, and TCRdb retains in-frame clones only, with some absent. D and trimming come from the DNA, and the V and J calls and clone size come from that table. The data contain roughly 32,000 clones, over 75% of them seen just once; the ten biggest clones take up over 12%. The source material was peripheral blood. The clonotype originates from a man aged 55 to 69 with active COVID-19. The gene calls are TRBV5-5 and TRBJ1-3, with 9 bases that match TRBD1. CDR3 coding DNA: TGTGCCAGCAGCGGGGGACAGGGTAGTAACACCATATATTTT. It yields the protein CASSGGQGSNTIYF.